This T cell receptor (beta chain) was found in a study of CD8+CD57+ T cells in acquired aplastic anemia. Study at large: An average of 3.2 ug of DNA was obtained from sorted CD4+ and CD8+ cells. Study-wide results and limits: Significance was not reached for CD8+ Simpson's diversity between patients and controls.

Patients chosen for sequencing had CD8+CD57+ cells that had expanded, as shown by flow cytometry. Acquired aplastic anemia of severe grade affected all patients. When blood sampling took place, the patients had received no therapy. CDR1 and CDR2 (germline): SGDLS, YYNGEE. The CDR3 is made up of 15 amino acids. The ends were cut back, 0 bases at V and 3 bases at J, with 10 bases in the middle. The sample holds many counts of this clonotype. Its antigen is currently unknown. The study profiled TCR beta VDJ and CDR3 using genomic DNA as template. TCRdb called the reads again in MiXCR, with one record for every CDR3 protein. The sample has some 180,000 distinct CDR3 sequences, about 60% seen once.

This sequence was found in a human donor with aplastic anemia. The chain recombines TRBV9 with TRBJ2-1, with a tentative D call TRBD2 (6 bases). The sample was sorted CD4+, CD8+, or CD8+CD57+ T cells (not recorded which) from PBMCs. The CDR3 loop is CASSVVGTLYNEQFF. The DNA for the CDR3 is TGTGCCAGCAGCGTAGTTGGGACTCTCTACAATGAGCAGTTCTTC.